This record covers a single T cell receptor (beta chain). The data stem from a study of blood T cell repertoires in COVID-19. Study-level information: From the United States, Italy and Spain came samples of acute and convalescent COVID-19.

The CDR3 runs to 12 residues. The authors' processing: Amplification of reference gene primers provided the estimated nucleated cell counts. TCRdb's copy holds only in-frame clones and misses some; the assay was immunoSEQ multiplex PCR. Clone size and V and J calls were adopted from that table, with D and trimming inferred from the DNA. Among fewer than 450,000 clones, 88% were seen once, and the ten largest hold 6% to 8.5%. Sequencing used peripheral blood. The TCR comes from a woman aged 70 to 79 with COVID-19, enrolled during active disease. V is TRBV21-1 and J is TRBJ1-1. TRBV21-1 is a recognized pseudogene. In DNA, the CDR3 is TGTGCCAGCAGCAGCCCCCCCGCGGGAGCTTTCTTT. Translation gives CASSSPPAGAFF.